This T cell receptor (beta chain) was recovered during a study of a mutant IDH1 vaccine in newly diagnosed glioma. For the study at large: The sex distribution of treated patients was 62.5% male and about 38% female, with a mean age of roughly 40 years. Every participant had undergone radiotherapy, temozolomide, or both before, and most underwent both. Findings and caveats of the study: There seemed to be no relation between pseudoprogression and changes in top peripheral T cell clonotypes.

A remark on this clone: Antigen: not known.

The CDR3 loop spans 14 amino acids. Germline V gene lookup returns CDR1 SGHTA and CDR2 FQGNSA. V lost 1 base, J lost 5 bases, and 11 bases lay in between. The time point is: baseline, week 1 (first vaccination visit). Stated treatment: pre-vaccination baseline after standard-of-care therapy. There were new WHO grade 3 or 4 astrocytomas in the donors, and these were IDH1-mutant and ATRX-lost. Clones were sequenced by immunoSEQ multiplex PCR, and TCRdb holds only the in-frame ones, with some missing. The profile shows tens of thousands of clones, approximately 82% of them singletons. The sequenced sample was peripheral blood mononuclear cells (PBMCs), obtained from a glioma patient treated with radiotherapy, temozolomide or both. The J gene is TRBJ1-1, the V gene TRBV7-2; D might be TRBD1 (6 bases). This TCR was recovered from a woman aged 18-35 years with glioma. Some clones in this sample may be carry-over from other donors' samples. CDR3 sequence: CASSLVMRGTEAFF. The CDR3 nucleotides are TGTGCCAGCAGCTTAGTCATGAGGGGGACTGAAGCTTTCTTT.